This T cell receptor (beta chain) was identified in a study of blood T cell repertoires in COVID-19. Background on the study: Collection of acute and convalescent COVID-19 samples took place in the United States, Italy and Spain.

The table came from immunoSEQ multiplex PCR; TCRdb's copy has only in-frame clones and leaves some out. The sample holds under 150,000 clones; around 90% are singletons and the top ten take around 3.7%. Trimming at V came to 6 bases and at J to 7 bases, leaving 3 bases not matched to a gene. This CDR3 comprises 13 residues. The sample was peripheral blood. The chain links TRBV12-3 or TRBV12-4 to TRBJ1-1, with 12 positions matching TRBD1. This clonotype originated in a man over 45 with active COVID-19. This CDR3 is CASRGQGADEAFF. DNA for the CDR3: TGTGCCAGCAGGGGACAGGGGGCGGATGAAGCTTTCTTT.